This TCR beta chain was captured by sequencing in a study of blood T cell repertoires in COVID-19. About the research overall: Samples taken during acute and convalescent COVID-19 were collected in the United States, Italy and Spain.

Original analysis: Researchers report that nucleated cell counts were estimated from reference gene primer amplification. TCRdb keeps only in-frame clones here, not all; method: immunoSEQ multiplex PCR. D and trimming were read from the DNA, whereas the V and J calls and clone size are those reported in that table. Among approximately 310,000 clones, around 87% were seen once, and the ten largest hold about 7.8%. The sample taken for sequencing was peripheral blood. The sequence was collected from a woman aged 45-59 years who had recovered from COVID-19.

The CDR3 sequence: CASSPFEAEVNTEAFF. DNA of the CDR3: TGTGCCAGCAGTCCCTTCGAGGCGGAGGTGAACACTGAAGCTTTCTTT. The chain has TRBV28 and TRBJ1-1; D gene unclear. V was shortened by 5 bases and J by 0 bases, with 16 bases between the two germline ends. Per germline, CDR1 MDHEN and CDR2 SYDVKM. The CDR3 extends over 16 amino acids. The full variable domain, completed using reference TRBV28 and TRBJ1-1, is DVKVTQSSRYLVKRTGEKVFLECVQDMDHENMFWYRQDPGLGLRLIYFSYDVKMKEKGDIPEGYSVSREKKERFSLILESASTNQTSMYLCASSPFEAEVNTEAFFGQGTRLTVV.